Shown below are 16 T cell receptor beta chains from a single sample sequenced in a study of blood T cell repertoires in COVID-19. Libraries were prepared by immunoSEQ multiplex PCR; TCRdb keeps only in-frame clonotypes and omits some of them. The table lists 200,000 to 300,000 clones, around 87% of them singletons, with 2% to 3% in the top ten. The specimen sequenced was peripheral blood. These receptors came from a woman aged 45-59 years with acute or convalescent COVID-19.

This chain connects TRBV27 to TRBJ2-7, with D possibly TRBD2 on 6 matching bases. From germline, CDR1 is MNHEY and CDR2 SMNVEV (reference sequence). The V gene lost 8 bases and the J gene lost 3 bases, with 8 bases spanning the gap. The CDR3 length is 11 residues. The CDR3 spells CASGGNYEQYF. The CDR3 coding sequence is TGTGCCAGCGGGGGGAACTACGAGCAGTACTTC.

This clone was counted a single time. The chain uses TRBV5-1 and TRBJ2-4, with 7 bases matching TRBD1. With V trimmed by 6 bases and J by 3 bases, 9 bases remained unmatched. The CDR3 covers 15 residues. The germline gives CDR1 SGHRS, CDR2 YFSETQ. The CDR3, as DNA: TGCGCCAGCACTGAAGGGGGCGGCGACAAAAACATTCAGTACTTC. Translated, it gives CASTEGGGDKNIQYF.

This clone was picked up a small number of times. The chain carries TRBV3-1 (or the pseudogene TRBV3-2) and TRBJ2-1, with 8 nucleotides matching TRBD2. CDR3 size: 15 residues. The germline CDR1 and CDR2 sequences are LGHDT and YNNKEL (reference sequence). The J segment lost 6 bases and the V segment lost 4 bases, leaving 8 bases of the junction unmatched. CDR3 sequence: CASSPRGRTSNEQFF. DNA of the CDR3: TGTGCCAGCAGCCCCCGCGGGAGGACGAGCAATGAGCAGTTCTTC.

The V gene is TRBV29-1, the J gene TRBJ1-3, with D uncertain. The ends were cut back, 4 bases at V and 0 bases at J, with 7 bases in the middle. Germline CDR1 is SQVTM and CDR2 is ANQGSEA. There are 13 residues in the CDR3. The CDR3 loop reads CSVGDNSGNTIYF. The CDR3, as DNA: TGCAGCGTTGGAGACAACTCTGGAAACACCATATATTTT.

CDR3 sequence: CASSQGPGQGNNGYTF. The CDR3 bases are TGCGCCAGCAGCCAAGGACCGGGACAGGGAAATAATGGCTACACCTTC. The rearrangement links TRBV4-3 to TRBJ1-2; 9 nucleotides match TRBD1. Germline V gives CDR1 LGHNA, CDR2 YSLEER. The CDR3 contains 16 residues. Unmatched junction bases numbered 9, after V lost 1 base and J lost 6 bases.

The rearrangement links TRBV10-3 to TRBJ2-5; weak D call: TRBD2 (6 bases). Germline CDR1 ENHRY, CDR2 SYGVKD. The CDR3 sequence is 12 residues long. V lost 11 bases and J 5 bases, leaving 15 bases between the germline ends. The CDR3, as DNA: TGTGCCCCCCGCGGGGCTCTGGAGACCCAGTACTTC. Residues: CAPRGALETQYF.

This clone was observed at least ten times. This chain joins TRBV7-9 and TRBJ1-1; D is uncertain. The germline gives CDR1 SEHNR, CDR2 FQNEAQ (reference sequence). With 1 base removed from V and 1 base from J, the gap between germline ends came to 10 bases. This CDR3 spans 15 amino acids. Here the CDR3 DNA reads TGTGCCAGCAGCTTAGTTTTTGAGGCGAACACTGAAGCTTTCTTT. It yields the protein CASSLVFEANTEAFF. Filled out from reference TRBV7-9 and TRBJ1-1, the complete variable domain reads DTGVSQNPRHKITKRGQNVTFRCDPISEHNRLYWYRQTLGQGPEFLTYFQNEAQLEKSRLLSDRFSAERPKGSFSTLEIQRTEQGDSAMYLCASSLVFEANTEAFFGQGTRLTVV.

The rearrangement joins TRBV29-1 to TRBJ1-1, with D perhaps TRBD1 (5 bases). Between the trimmed V and J ends, which lost 2 bases and 5 bases, there was a span of 12 bases. Germline CDR1 and CDR2: SQVTM and ANQGSEA. This CDR3 has 13 amino acids. CDR3 nucleotide sequence: TGCAGCGTTGAAAGGCAGGGAGGAACTGAAGCTTTCTTT. Protein product: CSVERQGGTEAFF.

V and J are TRBV7-8 and TRBJ1-2; D remains unclear. Looked up from germline, CDR1 is SGHVS and CDR2 is FQNEAQ. CDR3 length: 17 residues. V was shortened by 4 bases and J by 0 bases, with 18 bases between the two germline ends. CDR3 nucleotide sequence: TGTGCCAGCAGCTCGTGGACTAGGGCCGGAGCTAACTATGGCTACACCTTC. This sequence encodes CASSSWTRAGANYGYTF.

This clone was seen once. The chain is built from TRBV14 and TRBJ2-1; 7 nucleotides agree with TRBD2. V lost 3 bases to trimming and J lost 12 bases; unmatched junction nucleotides: 8. CDR1 is SGHDN and CDR2 is FVKESK in the germline V gene. The CDR3 totals 13 residues. In nucleotides, the CDR3 is TGTGCCAGCAGCCAGGATCCTCCGGGAGGGCAGTTCTTC. It specifies CASSQDPPGGQFF.

The chain combines TRBV5-1 with TRBJ2-3; TRBD2 might be the D (5 bases). Trimming took 0 bases from V and 3 from J, leaving 11 bases between them. CDR1 and CDR2 (germline): SGHRS, YFSETQ. The CDR3 length is 15 residues. The CDR3 DNA sequence: TGCGCCAGCAGCTTGGGGGCGGGCCAAACAGATACGCAGTATTTT. Protein product: CASSLGAGQTDTQYF.

This sequence joins TRBV28 and TRBJ1-2, with D possibly being TRBD1 (6 bases). The CDR3 spans 16 residues. V was trimmed by 1 base and J by 0 bases, leaving 12 bases between them. CDR1 is MDHEN and CDR2 is SYDVKM in the germline V gene. The DNA for the CDR3 is TGTGCCAGCAGTTTATCACAGGGTTGGCCTAACTATGGCTACACCTTC. Amino acid sequence: CASSLSQGWPNYGYTF.

The chain carries TRBV5-1 and TRBJ1-2; tentatively, D is TRBD1 (5 bases). Germline values: CDR1 SGHRS, CDR2 YFSETQ. Trimming took 4 bases from V and 8 from J, leaving 18 bases between them. This CDR3 spans 14 amino acids. The CDR3 DNA reads TGCGCCAGCAGCCCTCAAGGCGGGGCGAGGGGCTACACCTTC. Protein: CASSPQGGARGYTF.

The gene calls are TRBV6-5 and TRBJ2-3; TRBD2 matches at 12 bases. Trimming removed 7 bases from V and 6 bases from J; junction bases left unmatched: 5. The CDR3 totals 14 residues. The germline gives CDR1 MNHEY, CDR2 SVGAGI. CDR3 in amino acids: CASTWTSGIDTQYF. The CDR3 nucleotides are TGTGCCAGCACTTGGACTAGCGGGATTGATACGCAGTATTTT.

The rearrangement joins TRBV30 to TRBJ2-4; no firm D call. This CDR3 comprises 11 residues. The germline V gene encodes CDR1 GTSNPN and CDR2 SVGIG (reference sequence). The V and J ends lost 3 bases and 8 bases respectively, with 8 bases between them. The CDR3 region has the DNA TGTGCCTGGAGGTCAACAGACATTCAGTACTTC. Its translation is CAWRSTDIQYF.

The V call is TRBV6-6, the J call TRBJ2-1; perhaps TRBD2 as D (7 bases). The ends were cut back, 6 bases at V and 7 bases at J, with 10 bases in the middle. CDR1 is MNHNY and CDR2 is SVGAGI in the germline V gene (reference sequence). The CDR3 has 12 amino acids. The CDR3 nucleotides read TGTGCCAGCAGCGAGGGGGGGAATGAGCAGTTCTTC. Translating it yields CASSEGGNEQFF.